The 21 T cell receptor beta chains listed next were all sequenced from one sample in a study of glioma-infiltrating T cells after dendritic cell vaccination. TCRdb's copy holds only in-frame clones and misses some; the assay was immunoSEQ multiplex PCR. The sample lists tens of thousands of clones; almost 85% were seen once. The sequenced sample was blood, obtained before dendritic cell vaccination. These receptor sequences come from a human donor with glioblastoma.

The V and J genes are TRBV19 and TRBJ1-5, with 8 bases aligning to TRBD1. J was trimmed by 6 bases and V by 5 bases; bases with no gene match: 9. Germline V lookup: CDR1 LNHDA, CDR2 SQIVND (reference sequence). The CDR3 consists of 15 residues. The DNA of the CDR3 is TGTGCCAGTAGTCTCAGGGGGCGGGAAGGTCAGCCCCAGCATTTT. Residues: CASSLRGREGQPQHF.

The chain recombines TRBV27 with TRBJ1-1, with 10 bases aligning to TRBD1. CDR3 length: 16 residues. Per germline, CDR1 MNHEY and CDR2 SMNVEV (reference sequence). The V gene end was trimmed by 6 bases and the J gene end by 5 bases; junction bases not matched to a gene: 12. CDR3 in amino acids: CASRKGTGVFGTEAFF. CDR3 coding DNA: TGTGCCAGCAGGAAGGGGACAGGGGTTTTTGGGACTGAAGCTTTCTTT.

This clone was counted a single time. The V call is TRBV2, the J call TRBJ2-1, with 7 bases identical to TRBD2. The trim removed 7 bases at V and 3 bases at J, leaving 6 bases unmatched. Germline V gives CDR1 SNHLY, CDR2 FYNNEI. This CDR3 contains 14 residues. Here the CDR3 reads CASTGRGIYNEQFF. The DNA for the CDR3 is TGTGCCAGCACCGGGCGGGGGATCTACAATGAGCAGTTCTTC.

The chain has TRBV6-5 and TRBJ2-7, with 7 bases aligning to TRBD1. Germline V CDR1 and CDR2: MNHEY, SVGAGI. V shed 6 bases and J 3 bases; nucleotides not matched to a gene: 11. CDR3 length: 15 amino acids. The CDR3 sequence: CASSFNRGASYEQYV. The CDR3 DNA reads as TGTGCCAGCAGCTTTAACAGGGGCGCAAGCTACGAGCAGTACGTC.

The chain recombines TRBV9 with TRBJ2-6; TRBD1 might be the D (5 bases). The CDR3 is 16 residues long. Deletions cut 7 bases from V and 2 bases from J, with 16 bases between. Germline V gene lookup returns CDR1 SGDLS and CDR2 YYNGEE. CDR3 nucleotides: TGTGCCAGCTCTAATCAGGGTTGGGCTGGGGCCAACGTCCTGACTTTC. Encoded protein: CASSNQGWAGANVLTF.

The J gene is TRBJ2-5, the V gene TRBV5-1; TRBD1 aligns across 9 bases. CDR3 length: 15 residues. Germline V gene sequence: CDR1 SGHRS, CDR2 YFSETQ. V was pared by 4 bases and J by 5 bases, with 9 bases of the junction left unmatched. The CDR3 loop is CASSPGTGTGETQYF. The DNA for the CDR3 is TGCGCCAGCAGCCCCGGGACAGGGACCGGCGAGACCCAGTACTTC.

V and J are TRBV4-1 and TRBJ1-1, with D uncertain. Trimming cost V 1 base and J 5 bases, with 8 bases left between them. Germline CDR1 reads MGHRA; CDR2 reads YSYEKL. The CDR3 extends over 13 amino acids. CDR3 loop: CASSQGRQTEAFF. The CDR3 DNA follows: TGCGCCAGCAGCCAAGGGCGACAAACTGAAGCTTTCTTT.

V gene TRBV5-6 combines with J gene TRBJ2-3, with D possibly matching TRBD1 (5 bases). The CDR3 length is 14 residues. V lost 0 bases and J 5 bases, leaving 10 bases between the germline ends. Per the germline V gene, CDR1 is SGHDT and CDR2 is YYEEEE. The CDR3 coding sequence is TGTGCCAGCAGCTTGGGTCCCAGGGAAGATACGCAGTATTTT. As protein: CASSLGPREDTQYF.

The chain uses TRBV5-6 and TRBJ2-5; TRBD2 matches at 10 bases. Germline V CDR1 and CDR2: SGHDT, YYEEEE. This CDR3 has 15 residues. J gave up 6 bases and V 4 bases, and 9 bases lay outside the gene matches. The CDR3 protein is CASSPGSGGRKTQYF. The CDR3 nucleotides are TGTGCCAGCAGCCCGGGTAGCGGGGGGAGGAAGACCCAGTACTTC.

Only one count was recorded for this clone. This chain joins TRBV30 and TRBJ2-1, with 7 positions matching TRBD2. The CDR3 contains 13 residues. Germline CDR1 GTSNPN, CDR2 SVGIG (reference sequence). Unmatched junction bases numbered 5, after V lost 5 bases and J lost 4 bases. The CDR3 loop is CAWERDGYNEQFF. In DNA, the CDR3 is TGTGCCTGGGAGCGGGATGGATACAATGAGCAGTTCTTC.

The gene calls are TRBV5-4 and TRBJ1-1, with TRBD1 matching 7 bases. The CDR3 has 15 residues. With 4 bases clipped from V and 4 bases from J, the junction kept 10 bases outside the gene matches. CDR1 and CDR2 from the germline V gene are SGHNT and YYREEE (reference sequence). In DNA form, the CDR3 reads TGTGCCAGCAGCCCCGCAGGGACAGTGATCACTGAAGCTTTCTTT. It translates to CASSPAGTVITEAFF.

The CDR3 loop is CANLAGGRGEQFF. The CDR3, as DNA: TGTGCCAATCTAGCGGGGGGCCGCGGTGAGCAGTTCTTC. The chain has TRBV2 and TRBJ2-1; 11 bases match TRBD2. Germline V lookup: CDR1 SNHLY, CDR2 FYNNEI. The junction had 8 bases not matched to a gene; V was cut back by 10 bases and J by 9 bases. The CDR3 sequence is 13 residues long. Variable domain in full (rest from reference TRBV2 and TRBJ2-1): EPEVTQTPSHQVTQMGQEVILRCVPISNHLYFYWYRQILGQKVEFLVSFYNNEISEKSEIFDDQFSVERPDGSNFTLKIRSTKLEDSAMYFCANLAGGRGEQFFGPGTRLTVL.

V is TRBV5-1 and J is TRBJ2-3, with TRBD2 matching 9 bases. V shed 3 bases, J shed 0 bases, and the junction held 2 bases outside the gene matches. CDR1 and CDR2 (germline): SGHRS, YFSETQ. This CDR3 spans 15 amino acids. This CDR3 reads CASSSGTSSTDTQYF. CDR3 coding DNA: TGCGCCAGCAGCTCAGGGACTAGCAGCACAGATACGCAGTATTTT.

The V call is TRBV9, the J call TRBJ1-6, with 10 bases identical to TRBD1. J lost 9 bases, V lost 3 bases, and 6 bases had no gene match. CDR1 is SGDLS, CDR2 YYNGEE, per germline. The CDR3 covers 15 residues. The CDR3 DNA sequence: TGTGCCAGCAGCGCCGGACAGGGGGAGGCTTCACCCCTCCACTTT. Its protein product is CASSAGQGEASPLHF.

This chain connects TRBV7-2 to TRBJ2-5; tentatively, D is TRBD2 (6 bases). This CDR3 spans 14 amino acids. V was trimmed by 3 bases and J by 6 bases, leaving 14 bases between them. Germline CDR1 and CDR2: SGHTA and FQGNSA. CDR3 in amino acids: CASSFGGDVKTQYF. CDR3 bases: TGTGCCAGCAGCTTCGGCGGGGATGTGAAGACCCAGTACTTC.

The chain carries TRBV27 and TRBJ2-2; D is ambiguous. The germline CDR1 and CDR2 sequences are MNHEY and SMNVEV (reference sequence). CDR3 size: 13 residues. V lost 3 bases, J lost 3 bases, and 5 bases lay in between. Here the CDR3 reads CASSFLDTGELFF. The CDR3 nucleotides are TGTGCCAGCAGTTTTCTTGACACCGGGGAGCTGTTTTTT.

The CDR3 region is CASNKPTENYGYTF. CDR3 DNA sequence: TGTGCCAGTAATAAACCCACAGAAAACTATGGCTACACCTTC. The V gene is TRBV19, the J gene TRBJ1-2; D is unresolved. The V and J ends lost 7 bases and 2 bases respectively, with 14 bases between them. CDR3 length equals 14 residues. The V gene's germline CDR1 is LNHDA and CDR2 SQIVND (reference sequence).

The chain carries TRBV5-1 and TRBJ1-3, with D maybe TRBD1 (5 bases). With 2 bases removed from V and 4 bases from J, the gap between germline ends came to 13 bases. The length of the CDR3 is 15 residues. In germline, CDR1 is SGHRS, CDR2 YFSETQ. The CDR3: CASSFNGGNGNTIYF. The CDR3 DNA follows: TGCGCCAGCAGCTTTAATGGGGGGAACGGAAACACCATATATTTT.

This clone was seen a few times. V is TRBV5-6 and J is TRBJ2-7, with TRBD2 matching 8 bases. The CDR3 runs 14 residues. CDR1 and CDR2 from the germline V gene are SGHDT and YYEEEE. V lost 1 base to trimming and J lost 4 bases; unmatched junction nucleotides: 4. CDR3 in DNA: TGTGCCAGCAGCTTGCTCCGGGGGGGATACGAGCAGTACTTC. The encoded protein is CASSLLRGGYEQYF. The full variable domain, rest sourced from reference TRBV5-6 and TRBJ2-7, is DAGVTQSPTHLIKTRGQQVTLRCSPKSGHDTVSWYQQALGQGPQFIFQYYEEEERQRGNFPDRFSGHQFPNYSSELNVNALLLGDSALYLCASSLLRGGYEQYFGPGTRLTVT.

The chain combines TRBV18 with TRBJ1-2, with no clear D. The CDR3 is 15 residues long. V lost 1 base, J lost 2 bases, and 11 bases lay in between. Germline CDR1 and CDR2: KGHSH and LQKENI. The CDR3 here is CASSPRGSINYGYTF. The DNA of the CDR3 is TGTGCCAGCTCACCACGAGGCAGCATCAACTATGGCTACACCTTC.

This clone was seen once. V usage is TRBV16 and J usage is TRBJ1-2; TRBD1 agrees at 11 bases. With V trimmed by 2 bases and J by 2 bases, 4 bases remained unmatched. There are 16 residues in the CDR3. Germline lookup yields CDR1 KGHSY and CDR2 FQNENV. CDR3: CASSQGQGAMNYGYTF. In DNA form, the CDR3 reads TGTGCCAGCAGCCAAGGACAGGGGGCCATGAACTATGGCTACACCTTC.